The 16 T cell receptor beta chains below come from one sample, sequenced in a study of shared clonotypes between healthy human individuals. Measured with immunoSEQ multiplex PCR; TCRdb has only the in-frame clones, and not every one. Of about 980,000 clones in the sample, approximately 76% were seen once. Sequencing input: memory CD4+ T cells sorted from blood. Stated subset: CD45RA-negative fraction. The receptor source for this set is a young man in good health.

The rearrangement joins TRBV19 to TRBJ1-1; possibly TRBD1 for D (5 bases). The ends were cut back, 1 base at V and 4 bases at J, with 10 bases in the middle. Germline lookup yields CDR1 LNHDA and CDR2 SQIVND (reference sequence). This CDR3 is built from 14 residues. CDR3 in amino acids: CASSIGSGTTEAFF. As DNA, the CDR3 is TGTGCCAGTAGTATAGGTTCAGGGACCACTGAAGCTTTCTTT.

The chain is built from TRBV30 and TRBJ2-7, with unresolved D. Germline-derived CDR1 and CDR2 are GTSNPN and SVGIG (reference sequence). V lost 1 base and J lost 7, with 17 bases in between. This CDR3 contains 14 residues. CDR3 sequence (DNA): TGTGCCTGGAGTGCTAAGACACGCTCATGGGAGCAGTACTTC. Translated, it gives CAWSAKTRSWEQYF.

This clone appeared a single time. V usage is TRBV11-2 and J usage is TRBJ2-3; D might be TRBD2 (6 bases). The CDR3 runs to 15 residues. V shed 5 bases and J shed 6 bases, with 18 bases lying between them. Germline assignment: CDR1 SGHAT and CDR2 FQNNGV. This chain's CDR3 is CASSTRLEFPDTQYF. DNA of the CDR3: TGTGCCAGCAGCACTCGACTAGAGTTTCCGGATACGCAGTATTTT.

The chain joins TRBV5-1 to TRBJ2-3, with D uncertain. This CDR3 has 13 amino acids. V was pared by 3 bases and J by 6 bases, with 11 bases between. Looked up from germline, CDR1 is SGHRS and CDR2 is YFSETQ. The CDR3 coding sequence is TGCGCCAGCAGCTCCCCAGTCCCGGATACGCAGTATTTT. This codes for CASSSPVPDTQYF.

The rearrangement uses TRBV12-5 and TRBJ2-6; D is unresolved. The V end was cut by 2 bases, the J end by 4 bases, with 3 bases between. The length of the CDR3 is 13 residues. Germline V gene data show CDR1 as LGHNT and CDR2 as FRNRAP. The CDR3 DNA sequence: TGTGCTAGTGGTTTGACAGGGGCCAACGTCCTGACTTTC. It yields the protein CASGLTGANVLTF.

As DNA, the CDR3 is TGCGCCAGCAGAAAATCAGGTGCAAAAGAAAAACTGTTTTTT. Its translation: CASRKSGAKEKLFF. The chain couples TRBV5-1 to TRBJ1-4; no definite D call. The CDR3 has 14 residues. Germline V gene lookup returns CDR1 SGHRS and CDR2 YFSETQ. V lost 5 bases, J lost 8 bases, and 16 bases lay in between.

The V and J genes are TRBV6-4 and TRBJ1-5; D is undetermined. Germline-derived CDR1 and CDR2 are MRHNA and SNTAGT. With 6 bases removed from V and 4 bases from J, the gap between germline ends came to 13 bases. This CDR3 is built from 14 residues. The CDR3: CASRHEGQNQPQHF. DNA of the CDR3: TGTGCCAGCAGACACGAGGGCCAAAATCAGCCCCAGCATTTT.

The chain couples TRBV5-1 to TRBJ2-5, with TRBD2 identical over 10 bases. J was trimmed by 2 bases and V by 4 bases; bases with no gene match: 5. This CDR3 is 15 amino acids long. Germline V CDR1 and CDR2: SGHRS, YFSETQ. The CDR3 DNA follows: TGCGCCAGCAGCCCGACTAGCGGGCAGCAAGAGACCCAGTACTTC. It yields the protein CASSPTSGQQETQYF.

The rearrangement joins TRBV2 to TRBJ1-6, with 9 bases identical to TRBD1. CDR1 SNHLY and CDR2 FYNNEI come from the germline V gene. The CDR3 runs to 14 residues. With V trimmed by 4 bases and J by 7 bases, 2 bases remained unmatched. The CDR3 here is CASSGQGENSPLHF. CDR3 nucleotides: TGTGCCAGCAGTGGACAGGGGGAGAATTCACCCCTCCACTTT. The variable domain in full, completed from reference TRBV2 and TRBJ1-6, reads EPEVTQTPSHQVTQMGQEVILRCVPISNHLYFYWYRQILGQKVEFLVSFYNNEISEKSEIFDDQFSVERPDGSNFTLKIRSTKLEDSAMYFCASSGQGENSPLHFGNGTRLTVT.

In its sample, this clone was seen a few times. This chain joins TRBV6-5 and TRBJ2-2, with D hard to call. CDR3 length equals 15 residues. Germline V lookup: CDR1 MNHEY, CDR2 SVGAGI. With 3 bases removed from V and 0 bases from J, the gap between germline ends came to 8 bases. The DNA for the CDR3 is TGTGCCAGCAGTTATTGGCAAGCGAACACCGGGGAGCTGTTTTTT. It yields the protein CASSYWQANTGELFF.

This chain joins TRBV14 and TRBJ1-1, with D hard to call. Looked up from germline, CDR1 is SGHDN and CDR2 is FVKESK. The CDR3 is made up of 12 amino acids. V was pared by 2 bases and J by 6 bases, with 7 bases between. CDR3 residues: CASSQSPAEAFF. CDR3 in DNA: TGTGCCAGCAGCCAATCCCCGGCTGAAGCTTTCTTT.

CDR3 bases: TGTGCCAGCACTCTCACGGGGGCAGTGTTAAATGAGCAGTTCTTC. It yields the protein CASTLTGAVLNEQFF. The rearrangement links TRBV6-6 to TRBJ2-1; D tentatively fits TRBD1 or TRBD2 (6 bases each). CDR1 and CDR2 (germline): MNHNY, SVGAGI (reference sequence). V lost 7 bases and J lost 7, with 20 bases in between. The CDR3 consists of 15 residues.

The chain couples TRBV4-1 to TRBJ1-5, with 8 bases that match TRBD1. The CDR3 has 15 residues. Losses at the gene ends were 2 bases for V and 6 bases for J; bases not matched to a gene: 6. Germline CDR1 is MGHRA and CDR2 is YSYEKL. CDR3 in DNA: TGCGCCAGCAGCCAAACAGGGGGAAGGAGTCAGCCCCAGCATTTT. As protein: CASSQTGGRSQPQHF.

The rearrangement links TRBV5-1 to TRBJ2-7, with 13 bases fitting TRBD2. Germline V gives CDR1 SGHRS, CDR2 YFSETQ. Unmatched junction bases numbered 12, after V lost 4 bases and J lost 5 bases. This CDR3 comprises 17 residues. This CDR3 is CASSPNITSGGAHEQYF. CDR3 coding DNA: TGCGCCAGCAGCCCAAATATAACTAGCGGGGGGGCCCACGAGCAGTACTTC.

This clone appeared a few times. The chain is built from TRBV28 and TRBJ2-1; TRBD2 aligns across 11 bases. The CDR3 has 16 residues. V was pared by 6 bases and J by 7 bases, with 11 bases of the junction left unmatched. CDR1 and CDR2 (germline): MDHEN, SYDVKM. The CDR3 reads CASSTRTSGPMNEQFF. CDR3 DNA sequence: TGTGCCAGCAGCACCCGGACTAGCGGGCCCATGAATGAGCAGTTCTTC.

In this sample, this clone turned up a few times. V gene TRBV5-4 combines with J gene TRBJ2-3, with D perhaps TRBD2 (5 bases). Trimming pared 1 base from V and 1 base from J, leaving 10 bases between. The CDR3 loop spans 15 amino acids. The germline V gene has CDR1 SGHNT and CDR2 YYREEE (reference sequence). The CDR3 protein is CASSLRLAGTDTQYF. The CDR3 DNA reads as TGTGCCAGCAGCTTGCGCCTAGCCGGCACAGATACGCAGTATTTT.